Described below is a single T cell receptor (beta chain) sequence and its context. These data belong to a study of shared clonotypes between healthy human individuals. It was into CD45RA+ naive and CD45RA-negative memory subsets that the CD4+ cells were split. Only in-frame clones appear in the TCRdb table, and some are missing; sequencing was by immunoSEQ multiplex PCR. The data contain around 700,000 clones, about three quarters of them singletons. The sample comprised memory CD4+ T cells sorted from blood. Subset in this sample: CD45RA-negative fraction. This TCR came from a woman aged 25-40 years in good health.

The CDR3 DNA is TGTGCCAGCAGGCCAGGCCTCTCTGGAAACACCATATATTTT. This gives the protein CASRPGLSGNTIYF. The V gene is TRBV28, the J gene TRBJ1-3, with D unclear. The V and J ends lost 6 bases and 0 bases respectively, with 9 bases between them. The germline gives CDR1 MDHEN, CDR2 SYDVKM. The CDR3 covers 14 residues.